This entry is about one T cell receptor (beta chain). The antigen it recognizes is unknown. Base qualities are not provided; no much larger clone lies one nucleotide away. Taken from the germline V gene, the CDR1 and CDR2 loops are SGHDN and FVKESK. The germline ends are 12 bases apart after V is trimmed by 1 base and J by 6 bases. CDR3 length: 14 amino acids, cysteine to phenylalanine. The only DNA kept is the CDR3, 42 bases in frame from the first base. Explained via the paper, the time point label denotes: sample taken at primary tumor resection. The donors were more than 60 patients from the lung TRACERx cohort who had early-stage, untreated non-small cell lung cancer. TCR sequencing used whole RNA extracted from tumor and nontumor lung tissue, or from cryopreserved PBMC samples, without cell sorting. A patient was chosen for TCR sequencing only when enough RNA was available from at least two tumor regions.

The protocol used for the library was 5' RACE. The sample was run on a NextSeq 500. The TCR library protocol attached a unique molecular identifier to each TCR cDNA molecule to allow correction of PCR and sequencing errors. Under the source paper's analysis protocol: TCR identification, UMI-based error correction and CDR3 extraction were performed with Decombinator tools. Expanded TCRs were defined as those above a frequency of 2 per 1,000, corresponding to the top 1% of the tumor frequency distribution. Renyi diversity was calculated using the R vegan package after each repertoire was subsampled 100 times to 5,000 TCRs. CDR3 similarity networks were constructed using string-kernel similarity of amino acid triplets, with links drawn between CDR3s whose pairwise similarity was above 0.82. The public sequencing data were trimmed at Q25 with fastp and processed into clonotypes with MiXCR by TCRdb, which kept only in-frame beta chains. Rows matching on CDR3 protein sequence are summarized as one entry with the most common DNA and genes. TCRdb assigned the V and J calls; the authors' analysis was not used. This sample has some 44,000 distinct CDR3 sequences in its table, and approximately 13% of those were observed once. The ten largest account for 50% to 60% of the sample.

These data belong to a study of spatial heterogeneity in lung cancer (dated by TCRdb to about 2019). As for the study more broadly: Beta-chain transcripts were consistently detected in greater numbers than alpha-chain transcripts, which likely reflects a higher abundance of beta-chain transcripts. Nonsynonymous mutation counts, determined by whole-exome sequencing of tumor tissue, were related to TCR repertoire features. The study quantitatively compared TCR alpha and beta repertoires across multiple tumor regions, matched nontumor lung and blood in non-small cell lung cancer. In the raw uncorrected reads, each unique combination of TCR and UMI appeared more than ten times on average. Both alpha and beta chains were TCR-sequenced in samples taken at surgery, namely 220 tumor regions, around 64 matched nontumor lung samples and about 58 PBMC samples. Overall study outcomes, separate from this receptor: Additional single-cell paired TCR alpha and beta sequencing was considered necessary to confirm, at a functional level, the hypothesis that regional TCRs recognize regional mutations. Ubiquitous expanded tumor TCRs showed up in blood more often at tumor resection than at routine follow-up.

The source of this sequence is a male donor with early-stage non-small cell lung cancer. This chain joins TRBV14 to TRBJ1-1; a tentative D match to TRBD1 spans 5 bases. Sequenced material: PBMCs, taken at surgery. The base sequence is TGTGCCAGCAGCCAAGGTTGGGGCCCCGCTGAAGCTTTCTTT. This codes for CASSQGWGPAEAFF.